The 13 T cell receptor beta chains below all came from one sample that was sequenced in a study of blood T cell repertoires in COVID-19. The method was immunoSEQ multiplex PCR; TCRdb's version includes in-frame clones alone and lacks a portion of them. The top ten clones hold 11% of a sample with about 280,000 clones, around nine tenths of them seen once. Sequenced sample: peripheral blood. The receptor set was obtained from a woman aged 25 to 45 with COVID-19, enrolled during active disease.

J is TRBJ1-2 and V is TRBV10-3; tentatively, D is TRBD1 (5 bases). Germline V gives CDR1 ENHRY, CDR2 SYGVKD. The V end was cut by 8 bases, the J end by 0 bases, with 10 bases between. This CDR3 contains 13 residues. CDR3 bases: TGTGCCATCGGGCAGGGTTCTAACTATGGCTACACCTTC. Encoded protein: CAIGQGSNYGYTF.

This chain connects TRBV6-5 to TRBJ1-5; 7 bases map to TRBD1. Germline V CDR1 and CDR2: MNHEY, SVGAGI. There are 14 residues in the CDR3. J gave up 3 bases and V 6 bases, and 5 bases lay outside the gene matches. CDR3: CASSLDRVNQPQHF. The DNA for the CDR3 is TGTGCCAGCAGCCTTGACAGGGTCAATCAGCCCCAGCATTTT.

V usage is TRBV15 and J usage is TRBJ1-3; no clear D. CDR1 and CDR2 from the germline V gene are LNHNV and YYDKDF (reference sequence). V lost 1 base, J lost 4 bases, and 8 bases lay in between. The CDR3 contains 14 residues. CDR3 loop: CATSRGRGGNTIYF. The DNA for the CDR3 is TGTGCCACCAGCAGAGGCCGAGGGGGAAACACCATATATTTT.

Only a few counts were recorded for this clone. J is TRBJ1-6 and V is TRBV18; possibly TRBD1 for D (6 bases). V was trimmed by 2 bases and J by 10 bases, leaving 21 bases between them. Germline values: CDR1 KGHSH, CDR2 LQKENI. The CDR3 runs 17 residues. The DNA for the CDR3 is TGTGCCAGCTCACCAACATTGGAAACACAGGGTCCCTCACCCCTCCACTTT. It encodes CASSPTLETQGPSPLHF.

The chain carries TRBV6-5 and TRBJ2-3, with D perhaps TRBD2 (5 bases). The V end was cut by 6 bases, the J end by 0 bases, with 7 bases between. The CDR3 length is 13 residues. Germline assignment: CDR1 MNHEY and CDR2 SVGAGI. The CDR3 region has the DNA TGTGCCAGCAGAGCTAGCAGCACAGATACGCAGTATTTT. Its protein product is CASRASSTDTQYF.

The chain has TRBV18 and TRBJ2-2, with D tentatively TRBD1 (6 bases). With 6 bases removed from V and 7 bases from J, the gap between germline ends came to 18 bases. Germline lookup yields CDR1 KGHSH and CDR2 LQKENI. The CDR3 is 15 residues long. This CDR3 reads CASSPLQGGDGELFF. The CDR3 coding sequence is TGTGCCAGCTCGCCATTACAGGGTGGAGACGGGGAGCTGTTTTTT.

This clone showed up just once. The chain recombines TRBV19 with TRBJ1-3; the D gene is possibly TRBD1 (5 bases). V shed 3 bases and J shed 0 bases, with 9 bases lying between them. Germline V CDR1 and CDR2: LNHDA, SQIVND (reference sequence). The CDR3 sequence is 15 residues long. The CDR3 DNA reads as TGTGCCAGTAGTATGGGGGGATTCTCTGGAAACACCATATATTTT. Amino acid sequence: CASSMGGFSGNTIYF.

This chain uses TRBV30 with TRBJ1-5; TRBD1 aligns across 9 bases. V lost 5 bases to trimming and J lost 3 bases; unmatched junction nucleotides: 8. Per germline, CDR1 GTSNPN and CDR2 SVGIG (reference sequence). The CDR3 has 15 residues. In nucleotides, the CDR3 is TGTGCCTGGGGGGTCGGGACAGGGCCCAATCAGCCCCAGCATTTT. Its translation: CAWGVGTGPNQPQHF.

The CDR3 nucleotides read TGTGCCAGCAGCTCCCCGGGGGAGCAGTACTTC. This codes for CASSSPGEQYF. The V gene is TRBV5-6, the J gene TRBJ2-7; tentative D call: TRBD2 (5 bases). Germline CDR1 and CDR2: SGHDT and YYEEEE. Trimming took off 3 bases at V and 7 bases at J, with 8 bases between the two ends. This CDR3 has 11 residues.

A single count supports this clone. The CDR3 sequence is CASSLFGQAIYEQYF. CDR3 DNA sequence: TGTGCCAGCAGCTTGTTCGGACAGGCTATTTACGAGCAGTACTTC. The V gene is TRBV5-4, the J gene TRBJ2-7; 7 bases are a match to TRBD1. The ends lost 1 base at V and 4 bases at J; junction bases unmatched: 8. CDR3 length: 15 amino acids. The germline V gene has CDR1 SGHNT and CDR2 YYREEE (reference sequence).

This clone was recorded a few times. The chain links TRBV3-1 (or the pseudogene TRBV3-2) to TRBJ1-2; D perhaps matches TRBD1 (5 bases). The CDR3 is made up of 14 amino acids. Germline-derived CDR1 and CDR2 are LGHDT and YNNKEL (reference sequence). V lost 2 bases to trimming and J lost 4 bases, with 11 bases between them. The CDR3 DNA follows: TGTGCCAGCAGCCAACAACAGGTTTCCTATGGCTACACCTTC. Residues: CASSQQQVSYGYTF.

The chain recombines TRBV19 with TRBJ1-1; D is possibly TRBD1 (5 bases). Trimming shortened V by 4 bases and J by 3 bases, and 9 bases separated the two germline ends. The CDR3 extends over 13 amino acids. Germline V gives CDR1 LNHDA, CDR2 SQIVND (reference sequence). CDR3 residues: CASSTGTYTEAFF. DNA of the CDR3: TGTGCCAGTAGTACCGGGACTTACACTGAAGCTTTCTTT.

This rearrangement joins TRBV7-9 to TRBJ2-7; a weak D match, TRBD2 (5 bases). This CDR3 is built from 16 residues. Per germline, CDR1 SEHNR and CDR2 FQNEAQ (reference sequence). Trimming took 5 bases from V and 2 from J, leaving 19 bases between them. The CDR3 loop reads CASSPSGRVSAYEQYF. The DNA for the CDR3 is TGTGCCAGCAGCCCGAGCGGCAGAGTATCAGCCTACGAGCAGTACTTC.